Each of the 2 T cell receptor beta chains below was sequenced from the same sample in a study of T-cell memory formation after mild COVID-19. One entry per CDR3 protein results from TCRdb running MiXCR on the 5' RACE reads. The table lists about 190,000 distinct CDR3 sequences, approximately 16% of them singletons. The sequenced material came from PBMCs or a T cell subset sorted from them (not recorded which). The source is an adult woman who had mild COVID-19 (a few samples of this study predate the infection). Cell type and time point are not known.

This clonotype appeared many times. The chain joins TRBV7-8 to TRBJ1-1; no clear D gene. V was trimmed by 3 bases and J by 6 bases, leaving 17 bases between them. Germline-derived CDR1 and CDR2 are SGHVS and FQNEAQ. This CDR3 contains 15 residues. CDR3 sequence: CASSFGVGLSPEAFF. CDR3 bases: TGTGCCAGCAGCTTTGGGGTGGGATTAAGCCCTGAAGCTTTCTTT.

V usage is TRBV18 and J usage is TRBJ1-1; D is unresolved. The CDR3 contains 13 residues. Germline V gives CDR1 KGHSH, CDR2 LQKENI. The germline V and J ends were trimmed by 8 bases and 0 bases, with 10 bases remaining between them. CDR3 bases: TGTGCCAGCCCTCGATCCATGAACACTGAAGCTTTCTTT. Translating it yields CASPRSMNTEAFF.